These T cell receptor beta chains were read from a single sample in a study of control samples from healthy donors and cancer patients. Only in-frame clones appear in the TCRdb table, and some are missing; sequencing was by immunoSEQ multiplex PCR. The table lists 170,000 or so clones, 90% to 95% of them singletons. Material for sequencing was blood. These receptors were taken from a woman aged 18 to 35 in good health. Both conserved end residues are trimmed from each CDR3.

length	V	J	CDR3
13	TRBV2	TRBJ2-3	AIRDSETSTDTQY
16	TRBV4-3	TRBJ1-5	ASSQDFGTGYSNQPQH
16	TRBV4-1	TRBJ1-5	ASSRGPKTVYSNQPQH
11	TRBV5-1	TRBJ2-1	ASRLTGMNEQF
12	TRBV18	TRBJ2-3	ASSPPAGGDTQY
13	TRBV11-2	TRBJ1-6	ASSLDRTGSSPLH
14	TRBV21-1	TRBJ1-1	ASSKDGRKPNTEAF
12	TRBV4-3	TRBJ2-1	ASSRDREANEQF
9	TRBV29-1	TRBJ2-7	SVEIQGTQY
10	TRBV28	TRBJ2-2	ASNTNTGELF
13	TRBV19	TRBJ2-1	ASSIYRGLYNEQF
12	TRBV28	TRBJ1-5	ASSPGRSNQPQH
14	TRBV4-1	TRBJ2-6	ASSQERPSGANVLT
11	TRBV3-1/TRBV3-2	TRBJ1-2	ASSRVELHGYT
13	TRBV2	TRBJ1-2	ASRPTDPRGYGYT
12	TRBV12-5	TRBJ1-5	ASGFGDPYQPQH
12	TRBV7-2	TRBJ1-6	ASSLAGVSSPLH
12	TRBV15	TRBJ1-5	ATSRFYSNQPQH
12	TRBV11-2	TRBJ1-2	ASSSWDRDSGYT
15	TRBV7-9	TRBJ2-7	ASSSDPRQGYHLEQY
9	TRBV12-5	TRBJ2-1	ASGVDREQF
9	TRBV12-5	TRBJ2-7	ASGHPYEQY
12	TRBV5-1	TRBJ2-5	ASSFVQPGETQY
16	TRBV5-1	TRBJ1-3	ASSLEWSGQSSGNTIY
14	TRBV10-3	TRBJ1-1	AISDFEDRANTEAF
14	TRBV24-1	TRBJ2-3	ATSDPTGGSRDTQY
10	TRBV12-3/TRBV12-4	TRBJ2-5	ASSPGGGTQY
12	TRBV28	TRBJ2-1	ASSSSGVVDEQF
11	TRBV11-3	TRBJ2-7	ASTAGQLYEQY
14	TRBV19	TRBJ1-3	ASSSYGRGSGNTIY
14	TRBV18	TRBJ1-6	ASSPQRSDKGSPLH
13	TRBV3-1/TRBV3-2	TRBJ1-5	ASSQESYSNQPQH
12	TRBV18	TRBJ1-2	ASSPGQGSHGYT
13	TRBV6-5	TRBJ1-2	ASRPFRDSLYGYT
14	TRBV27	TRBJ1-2	ASSPYLGGAPIGYT
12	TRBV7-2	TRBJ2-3	ASSSYSSTDTQY
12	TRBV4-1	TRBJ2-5	ASSLQGGLETQY
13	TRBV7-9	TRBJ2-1	ASSSSGSYGNEQF
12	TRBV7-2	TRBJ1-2	ASSLVQGNYGYT
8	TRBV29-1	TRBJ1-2	SAPSNGYT
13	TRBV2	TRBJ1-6	ASSEQGRRESPLH
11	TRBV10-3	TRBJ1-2	AISEGGPSGYT